This T cell receptor beta chain stems from a study of CD8 T cells in Susac syndrome. Across the study: Patients with Susac syndrome, at blood draw, were therapy-naive, on corticosteroids, or on intravenous immunoglobulin alone. Findings and limits, study-wide: As the study acknowledged, the number of individuals in its TCR sequencing and HLA analysis was relatively small.

Random hexamers primed reverse transcription of about 0.45 to 1 ug RNA. With immunoSEQ multiplex PCR, TCR beta CDR3 was amplified across 54 Vbeta and 13 Jbeta. One entry per CDR3 protein results from TCRdb running MiXCR on the immunoSEQ multiplex PCR reads. The sample consists of around 230,000 distinct CDR3 sequences, 96% of them appearing once. CDR3 size: 11 residues. V was clipped by 3 bases and J by 9 bases; unmatched bases: 2. Germline values: CDR1 GTSNPN, CDR2 SVGIG (reference sequence). On this clonotype itself: The antigen is not known.

This clonotype was sampled from a human donor with Susac syndrome. This chain links TRBV30 with TRBJ2-1; 7 bases align to TRBD2. Material for sequencing was CD4+ T cells from PBMCs. The CDR3 here is CAWSASGEQFF. CDR3 nucleotides: TGTGCCTGGAGCGCTAGCGGTGAGCAGTTCTTC.